Below are 3 T cell receptor beta chains sequenced from a single sample in a study of T cell changes during pregnancy in multiple sclerosis. Produced via immunoSEQ multiplex PCR; TCRdb's table is partial and in-frame only. Of roughly 35,000 clones listed, approximately 92% are singletons. Input material: PBMCs (not recorded whether the cells were cultured). The receptors originated from a female donor with multiple sclerosis, enrolled in a pregnancy study.

V is TRBV5-1 and J is TRBJ1-1; D is unresolved. The CDR3 totals 14 residues. The V gene lost 0 bases and the J gene lost 2 bases, with 8 bases spanning the gap. CDR1 and CDR2 from the germline V gene are SGHRS and YFSETQ. The CDR3 loop is CASSLGTSNTEAFF. The CDR3 bases are TGCGCCAGCAGCTTGGGGACCTCAAACACTGAAGCTTTCTTT.

The chain joins TRBV4-3 to TRBJ2-7; D perhaps matches TRBD2 (6 bases). V shed 0 bases and J shed 2 bases, with 11 bases lying between them. CDR1 is LGHNA and CDR2 is YSLEER in the germline V gene. The CDR3 totals 15 residues. This CDR3 is CASSQDMEGPYEQYF. The CDR3 DNA is TGCGCCAGCAGCCAAGATATGGAGGGACCCTACGAGCAGTACTTC.

This rearrangement joins TRBV7-2 to TRBJ2-7; D is ambiguous. The germline V gene encodes CDR1 SGHTA and CDR2 FQGNSA. Trimming left V 5 bases short and J 3 bases short, with 17 bases between. The CDR3 length is 15 residues. The CDR3 region is CASSQILTPNYEQYF. DNA of the CDR3: TGTGCCAGCAGCCAAATCCTGACTCCAAACTACGAGCAGTACTTC.